This is a list of T cell receptor beta chains from one sample in a study of regulatory T cells in long-lasting Graves disease. TCRdb re-analysed the multiplex PCR reads in MiXCR, keeping a single row per CDR3 protein. The data hold over 500,000 distinct CDR3 sequences, with around 15% observed a single time. These data are also associated with another study on T cells in Graves' hyperthyroidism and ophthalmopathy.

The sample was peripheral blood mononuclear cells (PBMCs), taken at new diagnosis, from a patient treated with antithyroid drugs. The origin of the receptors is a woman aged 25-40 years with Graves disease. CDR3s include the opening cysteine and the closing phenylalanine or tryptophan. A D gene is named only where the DNA matches it firmly.

TRBV12-3/TRBV12-4	TRBJ1-2	TRBD1	CASSFGDRTSYGYTF
TRBV24-1	TRBJ2-3	TRBD1	CATSDPIRLPGGWADTQYF
TRBV28	TRBJ1-3	.	CASSGRSGNTIYF
TRBV29-1	TRBJ2-2	TRBD2	CSVVTSGSVELFF
TRBV3-1	TRBJ2-5	.	CASSLVLGGAGETQYF
TRBV28	TRBJ1-5	.	CASRTAGGNQPQHF
TRBV7-9	TRBJ1-2	TRBD1	CASSQTGYGYTF
TRBV6-5	TRBJ2-5	.	CASSYPGNQETQYF
TRBV3-1	TRBJ2-2	TRBD2	CASSPSSGRASDGELFF
TRBV5-4	TRBJ2-2	.	CASSPAAGELFF
TRBV27	TRBJ2-7	TRBD1	CASSLFFGQGLNEQYF
TRBV7-7	TRBJ2-5	.	CASSLAGGTQYF
TRBV12-3/TRBV12-4	TRBJ2-3	.	CASSPIMRRTASTDTQYF
TRBV3-1	TRBJ2-1	.	CASSDSREQFF
TRBV24-1	TRBJ2-7	TRBD2	CATSDQREAAEQYF
TRBV28	TRBJ2-3	.	CASSLRTGTQYF
TRBV29-1	TRBJ2-7	.	CSVSGSPGEQYF
TRBV10-3	TRBJ2-1	.	CAISDQQGKSRRATYNEQFF
TRBV5-6	TRBJ2-3	.	CASSLGDLAWSTDTQYF
TRBV2	TRBJ2-7	.	CASSEMSGWQYF